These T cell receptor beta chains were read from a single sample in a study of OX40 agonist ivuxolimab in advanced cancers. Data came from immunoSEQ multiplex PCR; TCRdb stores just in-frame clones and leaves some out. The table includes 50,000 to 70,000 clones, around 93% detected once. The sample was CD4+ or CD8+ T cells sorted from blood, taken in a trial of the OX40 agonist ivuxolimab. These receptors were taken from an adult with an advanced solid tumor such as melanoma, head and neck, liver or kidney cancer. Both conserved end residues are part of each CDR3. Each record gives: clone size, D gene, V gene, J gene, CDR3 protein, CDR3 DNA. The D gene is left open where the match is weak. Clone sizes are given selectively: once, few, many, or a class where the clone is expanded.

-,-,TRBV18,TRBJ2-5,CASSPIAVKETQYF,TGTGCCAGCTCACCAATAGCGGTAAAAGAGACCCAGTACTTC
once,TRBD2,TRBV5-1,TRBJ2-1,CASSLDGGSSYNEQFF,TGCGCCAGCAGCTTGGACGGCGGGAGCTCCTACAATGAGCAGTTCTTC
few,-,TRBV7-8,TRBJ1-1,CASSLALQTEAFF,TGTGCCAGCAGCTTAGCCCTACAGACTGAAGCTTTCTTT
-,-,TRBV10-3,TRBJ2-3,CAAGQDTDTQYF,TGTGCCGCTGGGCAGGACACAGATACGCAGTATTTT
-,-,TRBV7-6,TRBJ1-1,CASSLGPSGIMNTEAFF,TGTGCCAGCAGCTTAGGGCCTAGCGGGATAATGAACACTGAAGCTTTCTTT
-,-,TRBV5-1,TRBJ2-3,CASSLRLNTDTQYF,TGCGCCAGCAGCCTTAGACTAAACACAGATACGCAGTATTTT
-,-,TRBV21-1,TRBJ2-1,CASSKERAAEQFF,TGTGCCAGCAGCAAAGAGAGAGCAGCAGAGCAGTTCTTC
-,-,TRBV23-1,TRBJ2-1,CASRPGLLGSYNEQFF,TGCGCCAGCAGGCCGGGACTCCTGGGTTCCTACAATGAGCAGTTCTTC
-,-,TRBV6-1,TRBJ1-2,CASSVQGNYGYTF,TGTGCCAGCAGTGTACAGGGAAACTATGGCTACACCTTC
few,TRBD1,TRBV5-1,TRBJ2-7,CASSSNLQGAGEQYF,TGCGCCAGCAGCTCAAACCTACAGGGGGCAGGCGAGCAGTACTTC
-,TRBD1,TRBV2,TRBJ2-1,CASMGQSSYNEQFF,TGTGCCAGCATGGGACAGAGCTCCTACAATGAGCAGTTCTTC
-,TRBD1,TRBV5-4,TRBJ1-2,CASSGGTATFNYGYTF,TGTGCCAGCAGCGGGGGGACAGCGACTTTTAACTATGGCTACACCTTC
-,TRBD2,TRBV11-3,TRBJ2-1,CASSLDTASGRHEQFF,TGTGCCAGCAGCTTAGACACGGCTAGCGGGAGACATGAGCAGTTCTTC
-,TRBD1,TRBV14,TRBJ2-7,CASSVAGTGGVEQYF,TGTGCCAGCAGCGTCGCCGGGACAGGGGGTGTCGAGCAGTACTTC
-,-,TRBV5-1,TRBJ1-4,CASSSDEKLFF,TGCGCCAGCAGCTCCGATGAAAAACTGTTTTTT
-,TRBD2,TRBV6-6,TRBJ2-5,CASSRGGSETQYF,TGTGCCAGCAGCCGCGGGGGATCAGAGACCCAGTACTTC
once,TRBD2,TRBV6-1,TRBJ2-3,CASSPGTSGYNTQYF,TGTGCCAGCAGCCCCGGGACTAGCGGGTATAATACGCAGTATTTT
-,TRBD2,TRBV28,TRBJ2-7,CASSDPGLAGSYEQYF,TGTGCCAGCAGTGACCCGGGACTAGCGGGATCATACGAGCAGTACTTC
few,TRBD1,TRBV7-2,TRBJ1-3,CASSLGGSGQLIYF,TGTGCCAGCAGCTTAGGGGGGTCGGGACAGCTAATATATTTT
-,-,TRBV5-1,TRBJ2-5,CASSPGTPRETQYF,TGCGCCAGCAGCCCCGGGACACCAAGGGAGACCCAGTACTTC
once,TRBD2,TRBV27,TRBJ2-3,CASSFQTSGDTQYF,TGTGCCAGCAGTTTCCAGACTAGCGGCGATACGCAGTATTTT
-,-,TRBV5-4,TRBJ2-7,CASSLGGSPYEQYF,TGTGCCAGCAGCTTGGGAGGGTCACCCTACGAGCAGTACTTC
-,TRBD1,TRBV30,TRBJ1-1,CAWTGQVDTEAFF,TGTGCCTGGACGGGACAGGTGGACACTGAAGCTTTCTTT
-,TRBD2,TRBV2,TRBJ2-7,CASRGGIEQYF,TGTGCCAGCAGGGGAGGGATAGAGCAGTACTTC
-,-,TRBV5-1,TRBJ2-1,CASSPDNSYNEQFF,TGCGCCAGCAGCCCGGACAACTCCTACAATGAGCAGTTCTTC
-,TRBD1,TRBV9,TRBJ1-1,CASSATGGRTEAFF,TGTGCCAGCAGCGCGACAGGGGGGAGAACTGAAGCTTTCTTT
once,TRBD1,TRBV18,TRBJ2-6,CASSLVRDSSSSGANVLTF,TGTGCCAGCTCACTAGTCCGGGACAGTTCTTCCTCTGGGGCCAACGTCCTGACTTTC
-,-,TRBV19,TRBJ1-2,CASHPQQGIGDYGYTF,TGTGCCAGCCACCCACAACAGGGTATAGGGGACTATGGCTACACCTTC
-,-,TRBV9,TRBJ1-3,CASSPRGNTIYF,TGTGCCAGCAGCCCCCGGGGAAACACCATATATTTT
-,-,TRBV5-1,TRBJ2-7,CASSRDDSYEQYF,TGCGCCAGCAGCAGGGACGACAGCTACGAGCAGTACTTC
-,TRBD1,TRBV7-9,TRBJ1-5,CASSTQGSNQPQHF,TGTGCCAGCAGTACACAGGGGAGCAATCAGCCCCAGCATTTT
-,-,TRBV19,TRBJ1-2,CASSPPRGAVTNYTF,TGTGCCAGTAGCCCCCCGAGGGGCGCGGTTACCAACTACACCTTC
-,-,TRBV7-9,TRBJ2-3,CASSNGQSTDTQYF,TGTGCCAGCAGCAACGGACAGAGCACAGATACGCAGTATTTT
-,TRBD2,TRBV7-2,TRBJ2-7,CASSLSSGDTYEQYF,TGTGCCAGCAGCTTATCTAGCGGGGATACCTACGAGCAGTACTTC
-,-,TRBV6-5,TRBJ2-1,CASGSPRNEQFF,TGTGCCAGCGGGTCACCAAGAAATGAGCAGTTCTTC
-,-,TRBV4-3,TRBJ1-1,CASSQDLGQLNTEAFF,TGCGCCAGCAGCCAAGACCTCGGACAGTTGAACACTGAAGCTTTCTTT